Listed here are 16 T cell receptor beta chains from one sample, sequenced in a study of cytomegalovirus exposure and HLA in healthy donors. The assay was immunoSEQ multiplex PCR, and TCRdb's table has in-frame clones only and misses some. Among about 95,000 clones, about 85% were seen once, and the ten largest hold 20%. Sequenced input: PBMCs. These receptors all come from a man aged 18 to 30 in good health and CMV-seropositive.

The V and J genes are TRBV10-2 and TRBJ1-4; 11 positions match TRBD1. J lost 7 bases, V lost 8 bases, and 9 bases had no gene match. The CDR3 contains 15 residues. Germline V gives CDR1 WSHSY, CDR2 SAAADI. The CDR3 DNA reads TGCGCCAGCGCCGGGACAGGGGGTGCTCGTGAAAAACTGTTTTTT. Residues: CASAGTGGAREKLFF.

The chain links TRBV21-1 to TRBJ2-3; TRBD1, the table's D call, lacks a check against the DNA. TRBV21-1 is annotated as a pseudogene. CDR3 length: 21 residues. The CDR3 bases are TGTGCCAGCAGCAACGCCCGGGGGGAGAGGACAGGGGGCCGGCGCACAGATACGCAGTATTTT. It yields the protein CASSNARGERTGGRRTDTQYF.

This clone was counted many times. The V call is TRBV6-1, the J call TRBJ2-1; 10 nucleotides match TRBD2. V lost 6 bases to trimming and J lost 10 bases; unmatched junction nucleotides: 12. CDR3 length: 15 residues. CDR1 MNHNS and CDR2 SASEGT come from the germline V gene. The DNA for the CDR3 is TGTGCCAGCAGCGTGGAGAGCGGGAGGGCCGACGAGCAGTTCTTC. This sequence encodes CASSVESGRADEQFF.

The V call is TRBV9, the J call TRBJ2-3; D is perhaps TRBD2 (6 bases). The CDR3 totals 14 residues. Trimming shortened V by 0 bases and J by 4 bases, and 9 bases separated the two germline ends. The germline V gene has CDR1 SGDLS and CDR2 YYNGEE. CDR3 loop: CASSVVSGADTQYF. As DNA, the CDR3 is TGTGCCAGCAGCGTAGTTAGCGGAGCAGATACGCAGTATTTT.

This rearrangement joins TRBV6-5 to TRBJ1-1; 9 bases fit TRBD1. In germline, CDR1 is MNHEY, CDR2 SVGAGI. The CDR3 length is 15 residues. V lost 5 bases, J lost 6 bases, and 10 bases stayed unmatched. CDR3 in amino acids: CASSAPGQGKPEAFF. Written as DNA, the CDR3 is TGTGCCAGCAGTGCCCCTGGACAGGGGAAACCTGAAGCTTTCTTT.

This sequence joins TRBV4-1 and TRBJ2-2, with D possibly TRBD2 on 6 matching bases. Germline CDR1 reads MGHRA; CDR2 reads YSYEKL. The CDR3 consists of 17 residues. The ends were cut back, 2 bases at V and 3 bases at J, with 16 bases in the middle. CDR3 nucleotide sequence: TGCGCCAGCAGCCAACCCTCCGGGAGTGGGTACACCGGGGAGCTGTTTTTT. Amino acid sequence: CASSQPSGSGYTGELFF.

This chain uses TRBV6-6 with TRBJ2-7, with D possibly matching TRBD2 (6 bases). V was clipped by 3 bases and J by 0 bases, with 12 bases between them. CDR1 and CDR2 (germline): MNHNY, SVGAGI (reference sequence). The length of the CDR3 is 15 residues. CDR3 bases: TGTGCCAGCAGTTATAGCGGACAAACCTCCTACGAGCAGTACTTC. Translated: CASSYSGQTSYEQYF.

This clone showed up just once. The CDR3, as DNA: TGTGCCAGCAGCCCCTGGGTCTTGGGGGCCTATGGCTACACCTTC. It specifies CASSPWVLGAYGYTF. The chain couples TRBV5-5 to TRBJ1-2; perhaps TRBD1 as D (6 bases). Trimming pared 4 bases from V and 4 bases from J, leaving 17 bases between. CDR3 length: 15 residues. Germline CDR1 is SGHKS and CDR2 is YYEKEE (reference sequence).

The chain is built from TRBV7-9 and TRBJ2-1; perhaps TRBD1 as D (6 bases). Germline CDR1 SEHNR, CDR2 FQNEAQ (reference sequence). The V and J ends lost 5 bases and 7 bases respectively, with 18 bases between them. The length of the CDR3 is 15 residues. DNA of the CDR3: TGTGCCAGCAGCAGGCTTGGGGGCTCGGGGAATGAGCAGTTCTTC. Its translation is CASSRLGGSGNEQFF.

This chain links TRBV5-4 with TRBJ1-1; 8 bases fit TRBD1. The V gene's germline CDR1 is SGHNT and CDR2 YYREEE (reference sequence). Trimming took 2 bases from V and 6 from J; bases not matched to a gene: 3. The CDR3 sequence is 13 residues long. In nucleotides, the CDR3 is TGTGCCAGCAGCTTCGACAGGGGCCCTGAAGCTTTCTTT. Translation gives CASSFDRGPEAFF.

J is TRBJ1-4 and V is TRBV5-1; 7 bases are a match to TRBD1. Germline V gene lookup returns CDR1 SGHRS and CDR2 YFSETQ. After removal of 2 bases from V and 0 bases from J, the junction contained 7 bases not matched to a gene. The CDR3 length is 17 residues. DNA for the CDR3: TGCGCCAGCAGCTTCTCGGGACAGCACTCAACTAATGAAAAACTGTTTTTT. It specifies CASSFSGQHSTNEKLFF. The complete variable domain, with remaining parts taken from reference TRBV5-1 and TRBJ1-4, reads KAGVTQTPRYLIKTRGQQVTLSCSPISGHRSVSWYQQTPGQGLQFLFEYFSETQRNKGNFPGRFSGRQFSNSRSEMNVSTLELGDSALYLCASSFSGQHSTNEKLFFGSGTQLSVL.

The chain couples TRBV5-1 to TRBJ2-1; 11 nucleotides agree with TRBD2. Germline CDR1 and CDR2: SGHRS and YFSETQ. The trim removed 4 bases at V and 4 bases at J, leaving 7 bases unmatched. This CDR3 spans 16 amino acids. The CDR3 loop reads CASSEMTSGDYNEQFF. The CDR3 bases are TGCGCCAGCAGCGAGATGACTAGCGGGGATTACAATGAGCAGTTCTTC.

The chain joins TRBV13 to TRBJ2-1; D possibly corresponds to TRBD2 (5 bases). Per germline, CDR1 PRHDT and CDR2 FYEKMQ (reference sequence). The CDR3 loop spans 17 amino acids. The V end was cut by 3 bases, the J end by 1 base, with 16 bases between. The CDR3 loop is CASSFGGAVRSYNEQFF. CDR3 bases: TGTGCCAGCAGCTTCGGAGGCGCGGTTAGGTCCTACAATGAGCAGTTCTTC.

The rearrangement links TRBV6-4 to TRBJ2-3; D might be TRBD1 (6 bases). The CDR3 extends over 15 amino acids. In germline, CDR1 is MRHNA, CDR2 SNTAGT. Trimming left V 0 bases short and J 1 base short, with 8 bases between. The DNA for the CDR3 is TGTGCCAGCAGTGACTCGCCAGGGGGCACAGATACGCAGTATTTT. Translated: CASSDSPGGTDTQYF.

The chain joins TRBV28 to TRBJ2-7; D uncertain. Germline V gene lookup returns CDR1 MDHEN and CDR2 SYDVKM. The CDR3 is made up of 12 amino acids. V was trimmed by 6 bases and J by 6 bases, leaving 12 bases between them. The CDR3 bases are TGTGCCAGCAGCCTCAGACACGGCGAGCAGTACGTC. Amino acid sequence: CASSLRHGEQYV.

The chain links TRBV30 to TRBJ2-2; 7 nucleotides line up with TRBD1. The CDR3 spans 17 residues. The trim removed 0 bases at V and 4 bases at J, leaving 11 bases unmatched. Germline V gene lookup returns CDR1 GTSNPN and CDR2 SVGIG (reference sequence). CDR3: CAWSVSTGQPSTGELFF. CDR3 DNA: TGTGCCTGGAGTGTATCTACGGGACAGCCAAGCACCGGGGAGCTGTTTTTT.